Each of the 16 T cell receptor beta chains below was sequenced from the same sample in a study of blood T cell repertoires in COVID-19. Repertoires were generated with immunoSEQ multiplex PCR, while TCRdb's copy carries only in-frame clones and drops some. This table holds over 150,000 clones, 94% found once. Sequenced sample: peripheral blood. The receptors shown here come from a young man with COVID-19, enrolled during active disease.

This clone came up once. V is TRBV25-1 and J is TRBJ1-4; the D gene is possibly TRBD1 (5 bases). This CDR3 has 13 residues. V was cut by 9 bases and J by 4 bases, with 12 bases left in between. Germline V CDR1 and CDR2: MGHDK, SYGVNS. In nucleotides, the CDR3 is TGTGCCAGTCTGGGGCAGGTTAATGAAAAACTGTTTTTT. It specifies CASLGQVNEKLFF.

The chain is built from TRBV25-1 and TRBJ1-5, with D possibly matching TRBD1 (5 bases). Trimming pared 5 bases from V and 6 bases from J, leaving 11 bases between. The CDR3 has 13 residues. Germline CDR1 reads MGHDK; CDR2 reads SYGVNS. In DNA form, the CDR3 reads TGTGCCAGCAGTCAGCACCAGGGTCAGCCCCAGCATTTT. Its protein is CASSQHQGQPQHF.

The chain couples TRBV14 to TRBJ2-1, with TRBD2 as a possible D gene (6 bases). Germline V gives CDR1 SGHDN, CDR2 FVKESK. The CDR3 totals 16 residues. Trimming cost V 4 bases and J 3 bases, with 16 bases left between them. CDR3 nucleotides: TGTGCCAGCAGCCGTTATACGGCTAGCGACTACAATGAGCAGTTCTTC. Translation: CASSRYTASDYNEQFF.

The CDR3 loop reads CASSYGQENFYEQYF. DNA for the CDR3: TGTGCCAGCAGCTACGGACAAGAAAACTTTTACGAGCAGTACTTC. The V and J genes are TRBV7-2 and TRBJ2-7; D is perhaps TRBD1 (5 bases). There are 15 residues in the CDR3. Germline V gene data show CDR1 as SGHTA and CDR2 as FQGNSA. Deletions cut 4 bases from V and 4 bases from J, with 17 bases between. Looking up the rest from reference TRBV7-2 and TRBJ2-7 gives the full variable domain: GAGVSQSPSNKVTEKGKDVELRCDPISGHTALYWYRQSLGQGLEFLIYFQGNSAPDKSGLPSDRFSAERTGGSVSTLTIQRTQQEDSAVYLCASSYGQENFYEQYFGPGTRLTVT.

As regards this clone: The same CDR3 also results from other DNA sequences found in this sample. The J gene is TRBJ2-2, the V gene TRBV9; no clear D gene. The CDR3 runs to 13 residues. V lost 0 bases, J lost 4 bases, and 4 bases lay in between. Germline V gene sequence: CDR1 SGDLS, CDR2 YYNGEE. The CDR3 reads CASSVAGTGELFF. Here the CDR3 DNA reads TGTGCCAGCAGCGTAGCGGGCACCGGGGAGCTGTTTTTT. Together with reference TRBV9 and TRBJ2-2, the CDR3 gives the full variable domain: DSGVTQTPKHLITATGQRVTLRCSPRSGDLSVYWYQQSLDQGLQFLIQYYNGEERAKGNILERFSAQQFPDLHSELNLSSLELGDSALYFCASSVAGTGELFFGEGSRLTVL.

Written as DNA, the CDR3 is TGCGCCAGCAGCTCCCAAGAAGGACAAGGGGGCTCCTACGAGCAGTACTTC. Translated: CASSSQEGQGGSYEQYF. The genes are TRBV4-1 and TRBJ2-7; maybe TRBD1 (6 bases). Trimming shortened V by 5 bases and J by 0 bases, and 20 bases separated the two germline ends. Germline CDR1 MGHRA, CDR2 YSYEKL. This CDR3 comprises 17 residues.

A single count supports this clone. The CDR3 reads CASSRQGATYNEQFF. The CDR3 DNA sequence: TGTGCCAGCAGTCGACAGGGCGCTACCTACAATGAGCAGTTCTTC. This chain joins TRBV2 and TRBJ2-1; 7 nucleotides match TRBD1. V trimming: 5 bases; J trimming: 2 bases; junction bases outside the gene matches: 6. Germline CDR1 is SNHLY and CDR2 is FYNNEI. CDR3 length equals 15 residues.

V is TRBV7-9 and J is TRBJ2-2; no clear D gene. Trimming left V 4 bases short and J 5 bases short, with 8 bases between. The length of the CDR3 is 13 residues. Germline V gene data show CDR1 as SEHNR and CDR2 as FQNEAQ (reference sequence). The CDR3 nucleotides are TGTGCCAGCAGCTCAGCGACTACCGGGGAGCTGTTTTTT. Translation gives CASSSATTGELFF. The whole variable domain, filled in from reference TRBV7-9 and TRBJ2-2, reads DTGVSQNPRHKITKRGQNVTFRCDPISEHNRLYWYRQTLGQGPEFLTYFQNEAQLEKSRLLSDRFSAERPKGSFSTLEIQRTEQGDSAMYLCASSSATTGELFFGEGSRLTVL.

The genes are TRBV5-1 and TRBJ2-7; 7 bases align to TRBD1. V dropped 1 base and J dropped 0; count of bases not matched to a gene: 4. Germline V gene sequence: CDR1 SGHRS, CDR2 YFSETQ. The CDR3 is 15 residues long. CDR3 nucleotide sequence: TGCGCCAGCAGCTTGTCGGGACAGAGCTCCTACGAGCAGTACTTC. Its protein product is CASSLSGQSSYEQYF.

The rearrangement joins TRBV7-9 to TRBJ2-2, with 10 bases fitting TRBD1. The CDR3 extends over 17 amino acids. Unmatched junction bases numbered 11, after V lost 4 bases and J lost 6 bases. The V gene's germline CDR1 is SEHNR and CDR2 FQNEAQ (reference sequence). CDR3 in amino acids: CASSYKKGQGSAGELFF. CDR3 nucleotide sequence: TGTGCCAGCAGCTATAAGAAGGGACAGGGGTCGGCCGGGGAGCTGTTTTTT. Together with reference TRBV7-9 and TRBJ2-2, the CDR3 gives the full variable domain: DTGVSQNPRHKITKRGQNVTFRCDPISEHNRLYWYRQTLGQGPEFLTYFQNEAQLEKSRLLSDRFSAERPKGSFSTLEIQRTEQGDSAMYLCASSYKKGQGSAGELFFGEGSRLTVL.

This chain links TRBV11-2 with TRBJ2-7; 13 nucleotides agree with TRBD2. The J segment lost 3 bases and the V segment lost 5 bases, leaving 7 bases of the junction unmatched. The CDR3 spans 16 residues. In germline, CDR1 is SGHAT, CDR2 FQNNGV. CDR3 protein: CASSPPGLAGDYEQYF. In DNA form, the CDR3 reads TGTGCCAGCAGCCCTCCAGGACTAGCGGGAGACTACGAGCAGTACTTC.

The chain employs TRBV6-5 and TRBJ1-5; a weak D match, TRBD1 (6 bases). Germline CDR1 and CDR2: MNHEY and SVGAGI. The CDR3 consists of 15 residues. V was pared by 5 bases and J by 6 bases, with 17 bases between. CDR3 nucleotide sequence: TGTGCCAGCAGTATGACAGGAGACCCTATTCAGCCCCAGCATTTT. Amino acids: CASSMTGDPIQPQHF.

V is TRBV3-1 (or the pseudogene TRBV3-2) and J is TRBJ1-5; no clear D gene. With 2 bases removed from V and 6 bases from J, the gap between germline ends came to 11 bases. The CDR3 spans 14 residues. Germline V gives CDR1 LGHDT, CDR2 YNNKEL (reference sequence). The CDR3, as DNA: TGTGCCAGCAGCCAAACGACGGGAACTCAGCCCCAGCATTTT. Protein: CASSQTTGTQPQHF.

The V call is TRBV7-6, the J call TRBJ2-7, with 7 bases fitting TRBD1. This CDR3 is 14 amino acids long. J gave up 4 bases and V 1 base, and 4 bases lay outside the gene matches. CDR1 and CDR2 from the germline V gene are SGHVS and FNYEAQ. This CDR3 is CASSLGGQPYEQYF. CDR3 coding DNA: TGTGCCAGCAGCTTAGGGGGACAGCCTTACGAGCAGTACTTC. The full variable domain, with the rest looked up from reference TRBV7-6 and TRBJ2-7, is GAGVSQSPRYKVTKRGQDVALRCDPISGHVSLYWYRQALGQGPEFLTYFNYEAQQDKSGLPNDRFSAERPEGSISTLTIQRTEQRDSAMYRCASSLGGQPYEQYFGPGTRLTVT.

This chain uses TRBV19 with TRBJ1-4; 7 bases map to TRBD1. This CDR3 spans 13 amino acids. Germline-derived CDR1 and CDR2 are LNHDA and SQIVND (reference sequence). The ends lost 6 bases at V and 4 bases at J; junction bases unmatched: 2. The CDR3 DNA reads TGTGCCAGTAGAGACAGGGTTAATGAAAAACTGTTTTTT. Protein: CASRDRVNEKLFF.

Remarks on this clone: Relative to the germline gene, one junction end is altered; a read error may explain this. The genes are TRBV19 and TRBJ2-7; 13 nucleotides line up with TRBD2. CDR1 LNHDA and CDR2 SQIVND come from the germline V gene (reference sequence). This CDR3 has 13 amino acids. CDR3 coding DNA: TGTGCCAGTAGTGCCGGGACTAGCGGGGCCCCCCTGTTC. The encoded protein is CASSAGTSGAPLF.